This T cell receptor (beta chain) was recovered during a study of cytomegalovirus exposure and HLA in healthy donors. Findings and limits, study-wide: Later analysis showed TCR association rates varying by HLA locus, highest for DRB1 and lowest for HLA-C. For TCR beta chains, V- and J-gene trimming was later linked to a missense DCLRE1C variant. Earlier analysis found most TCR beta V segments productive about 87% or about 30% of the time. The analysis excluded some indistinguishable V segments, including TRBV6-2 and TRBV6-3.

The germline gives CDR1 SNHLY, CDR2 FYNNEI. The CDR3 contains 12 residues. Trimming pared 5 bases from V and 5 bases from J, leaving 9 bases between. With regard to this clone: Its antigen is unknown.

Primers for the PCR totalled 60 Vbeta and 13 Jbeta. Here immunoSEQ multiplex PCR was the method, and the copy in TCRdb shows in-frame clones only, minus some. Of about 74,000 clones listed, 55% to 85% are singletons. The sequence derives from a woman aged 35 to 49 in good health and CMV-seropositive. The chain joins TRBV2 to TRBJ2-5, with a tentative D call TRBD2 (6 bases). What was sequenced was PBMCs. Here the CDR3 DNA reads TGTGCCAGCAGTCCGGAGGGGGAGACCCAGTACTTC. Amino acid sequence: CASSPEGETQYF.